The rows below give T cell receptor beta chains drawn from one sample of a study of blood T cells in healthy people across ages. Each CDR3 protein gets one entry after TCRdb re-called the 5' RACE reads with MiXCR. The sample has about 640,000 distinct CDR3 sequences; 25% to 35% are singletons. Input material: blood. The receptor set was obtained from a woman aged 80 or older in good health. CDR3s include the opening cysteine and the closing phenylalanine or tryptophan. The order of the fields is J gene, V gene, clone size, CDR3 length, D gene, CDR3 protein, CDR3 DNA. A D gene is named only where the DNA matches it firmly. Only part of the rows carry a size: once, few, many, or a class if the clone is expanded.

TRBJ1-4 TRBV7-2 NA 15 NA CASSLARQPGEKLFF TGTGCCAGCAGCTTAGCGCGGCAGCCAGGGGAAAAACTGTTTTTT
TRBJ2-1 TRBV4-3 NA 15 TRBD1 CASSQEDRGHNEQFF TGCGCCAGCAGCCAAGAGGACAGGGGGCACAATGAGCAGTTCTTC
TRBJ2-5 TRBV7-2 NA 17 TRBD2 CASSYPVGGAPGETQYF TGTGCCAGCAGCTACCCAGTCGGGGGGGCACCGGGGGAGACCCAGTACTTC
TRBJ1-4 TRBV7-2 few 15 TRBD1 CASSLVGTGEEKLFF TGTGCCAGCAGCTTAGTTGGGACAGGGGAAGAAAAACTGTTTTTT
TRBJ1-1 TRBV15 few 15 TRBD1 CATSSRTGGHTEAFF TGTGCCACCAGCAGTAGGACAGGGGGGCACACTGAAGCTTTCTTT
TRBJ2-1 TRBV7-2 many 14 NA CASSAGRTGDEQFF TGTGCCAGCAGCGCGGGACGAACTGGCGATGAGCAGTTCTTC
TRBJ1-6 TRBV30 NA 14 TRBD1 CAWRTGTTNSPLHF TGTGCCTGGAGGACAGGGACAACAAATTCACCCCTCCACTTT
TRBJ2-6 TRBV5-1 many 16 NA CASSPGRLSGANVLTF TGCGCCAGCAGCCCGGGACGCCTCTCTGGGGCCAACGTCCTGACTTTC
TRBJ1-4 TRBV4-1 many 18 TRBD1 CASSLRQGARTGNEKLFF TGCGCCAGCAGCCTGAGACAGGGGGCAAGAACGGGAAATGAAAAACTGTTTTTT
TRBJ1-1 TRBV6-6 few 13 TRBD1 CASIGTVNTEAFF TGTGCCAGCATCGGGACAGTGAACACTGAAGCTTTCTTT
TRBJ1-1 TRBV7-8 NA 15 NA CASSLAQGRGTEAFF TGTGCCAGCAGCTTAGCCCAGGGGCGCGGCACTGAAGCTTTCTTT
TRBJ2-7 TRBV5-6 many 15 TRBD1 CASSTAGQGKYEQYF TGTGCCAGCAGCACAGCGGGACAGGGGAAGTACGAGCAGTACTTC
TRBJ2-3 TRBV2 many 15 TRBD1 CASSARQGVTDTQYF TGTGCCAGCAGTGCCCGACAGGGGGTCACAGATACGCAGTATTTT
TRBJ2-4 TRBV7-2 many 21 TRBD2 CASSSSEVGTSVASAKNIQYF TGTGCCAGCAGCTCCTCCGAGGTGGGGACTAGCGTTGCCTCGGCCAAAAACATTCAGTACTTC
TRBJ1-4 TRBV7-2 many 17 TRBD1 CASSFRGRGLSGEKLFF TGTGCCAGCAGCTTCCGGGGCAGGGGGCTTTCAGGTGAAAAACTGTTTTTT
TRBJ2-2 TRBV6-6 NA 16 TRBD1 CASSYGTGGNTGELFF TGTGCCAGCAGTTATGGGACAGGGGGTAACACCGGGGAGCTGTTTTTT
TRBJ2-4 TRBV7-3 many 13 NA CASSSAKGNIQYF TGTGCCAGCAGCTCGGCGAAGGGAAACATTCAGTACTTC
TRBJ2-1 TRBV28 many 14 TRBD1 CASTLDRGSDEQFF TGTGCCAGCACCCTGGACAGGGGATCGGATGAGCAGTTCTTC
TRBJ1-1 TRBV12-3/TRBV12-4 few 14 NA CASSLRQEETEAFF TGTGCCAGCAGTTTAAGGCAGGAAGAAACTGAAGCTTTCTTT
TRBJ2-2 TRBV2 NA 12 NA CASRSGTGELFF TGTGCCAGTCGCTCGGGGACCGGGGAGCTGTTTTTT
TRBJ2-7 TRBV18 NA 15 NA CASSPESFSYNEQYF TGTGCCAGCTCACCAGAGTCTTTCTCCTACAATGAGCAGTACTTC
TRBJ1-1 TRBV7-2 few 15 NA CASSLGGRLYTEAFF TGTGCCAGCAGCCTTGGAGGCAGGCTATACACTGAAGCTTTCTTT
TRBJ1-2 TRBV7-2 NA 14 TRBD1 CASSPGGPPTGYTF TGTGCCAGCAGCCCAGGGGGCCCCCCTACCGGCTACACCTTC
TRBJ2-3 TRBV27 many 13 TRBD2 CASRPGLADTQYF TGTGCCAGCAGGCCGGGACTAGCAGATACGCAGTATTTT
TRBJ2-1 TRBV2 many 13 NA CASSERTYNEQFF TGTGCCAGCAGTGAGAGGACCTACAATGAGCAGTTCTTC
TRBJ1-2 TRBV9 many 14 NA CASSPFPGNYGYTF TGTGCCAGCAGCCCTTTCCCAGGGAACTATGGCTACACCTTC
TRBJ2-1 TRBV5-1 NA 15 TRBD2 CASSPTSGRAGEQFF TGCGCCAGCAGCCCAACTAGCGGGAGGGCCGGTGAGCAGTTCTTC
TRBJ2-1 TRBV30 NA 14 TRBD2 CAWNPGGLINEQFF TGTGCCTGGAACCCGGGGGGGCTGATCAATGAGCAGTTCTTC
TRBJ1-1 TRBV29-1 few 11 NA CSVEEQAEAFF TGCAGCGTTGAAGAACAGGCGGAAGCTTTCTTT
TRBJ1-4 TRBV6-1 NA 14 NA CASRKDVANEKLFF TGTGCCAGCAGAAAAGACGTAGCTAATGAAAAACTGTTTTTT
TRBJ2-7 TRBV4-1 many 15 NA CASSQQATYSYEQYF TGCGCCAGCAGCCAACAGGCGACCTACTCCTACGAGCAGTACTTC
TRBJ2-7 TRBV5-6 NA 16 NA CAGSLAGTRQNYEQYF TGTGCCGGCAGCTTGGCTGGCACCCGACAGAACTACGAGCAGTACTTC
TRBJ1-1 TRBV6-2/TRBV6-3 few 14 NA CASSYPPSGVEAFF TGTGCCAGCAGTTACCCTCCTAGCGGGGTTGAAGCTTTCTTT
TRBJ1-2 TRBV6-2/TRBV6-3 NA 13 NA CASSFGPGDGYTF TGTGCCAGCAGTTTCGGGCCGGGGGACGGCTACACCTTC
TRBJ1-2 TRBV19 few 17 NA CASSIVPGLRRNYGYTF TGTGCCAGTAGTATCGTACCAGGGTTGAGGAGAAACTATGGCTACACCTTC